Below are 23 T cell receptor beta chains sequenced from a single sample in a study of blood T cell repertoires in COVID-19. The data were produced by immunoSEQ multiplex PCR, yet TCRdb's version contains in-frame clones alone and is incomplete. Among tens of thousands of clones listed, around nine tenths were seen once. Sequencing was done on a sample of peripheral blood. The receptors derive from a man older than 75 with acute or convalescent COVID-19.

The chain recombines TRBV5-8 with TRBJ2-1, with TRBD2 matching 13 bases. V trimming: 4 bases; J trimming: 6 bases; junction bases outside the gene matches: 13. This CDR3 is 18 amino acids long. The germline gives CDR1 SGHTS, CDR2 YDEGEE. CDR3 loop: CASSLGLAGVMRANEQFF. CDR3 coding DNA: TGTGCCAGCAGCCTAGGACTAGCGGGAGTTATGAGGGCCAATGAGCAGTTCTTC.

V usage is TRBV21-1 and J usage is TRBJ2-7; the listed D gene, TRBD2, was not tested against the DNA. TRBV21-1 is noted as a pseudogene. The CDR3 length is 16 residues. The CDR3 nucleotides read TGTGCCAGCAGCAAAGCGTTCCCTAGCGGGAGGGACGAGCAGTACTTC. It is translated as CASSKAFPSGRDEQYF.

The chain combines TRBV3-1 (or the pseudogene TRBV3-2) with TRBJ2-2; tentatively, D is TRBD2 (5 bases). Germline CDR1 is LGHDT and CDR2 is YNNKEL (reference sequence). The CDR3 length is 15 residues. Between the trimmed V and J ends, which lost 4 bases and 1 base, there was a span of 10 bases. The CDR3 DNA reads as TGTGCCAGCAGCCTAGGGAGATGGAACACCGGGGAGCTGTTTTTT. Protein product: CASSLGRWNTGELFF.

The chain couples TRBV7-2 to TRBJ2-7; 13 nucleotides align to TRBD2. Germline CDR1 is SGHTA and CDR2 is FQGNSA. With V trimmed by 3 bases and J by 3 bases, 11 bases remained unmatched. CDR3 length equals 18 residues. CDR3 residues: CASSLTGGTSGIYYEQYF. Here the CDR3 DNA reads TGTGCCAGCAGCTTGACAGGTGGGACTAGCGGGATTTACTACGAGCAGTACTTC.

The chain carries TRBV28 and TRBJ2-1; 9 bases fit TRBD1. The CDR3 length is 17 residues. Trimming took 6 bases from V and 1 from J; bases not matched to a gene: 10. Germline V lookup: CDR1 MDHEN, CDR2 SYDVKM. This chain's CDR3 is CASRGQGRFQSYNEQFF. The CDR3 DNA reads as TGTGCCAGCAGGGGACAGGGCCGTTTTCAGTCCTACAATGAGCAGTTCTTC.

The V gene is TRBV5-1, the J gene TRBJ1-2; 7 nucleotides line up with TRBD1. From germline, CDR1 is SGHRS and CDR2 YFSETQ. The ends lost 4 bases at V and 8 bases at J; junction bases unmatched: 8. This CDR3 comprises 13 residues. The CDR3 loop is CASSSTGADGYTF. DNA of the CDR3: TGCGCCAGCAGCAGTACAGGGGCTGACGGCTACACCTTC.

J is TRBJ1-1 and V is TRBV5-5, with no clear D. This CDR3 comprises 14 residues. Germline V CDR1 and CDR2: SGHKS, YYEKEE (reference sequence). Trimming shortened V by 0 bases and J by 4 bases, and 10 bases separated the two germline ends. This CDR3 is CASSLADLGTEAFF. CDR3 DNA: TGTGCCAGCAGCTTGGCGGACTTAGGCACTGAAGCTTTCTTT.

A few counts support this clone. The genes are TRBV15 and TRBJ2-2; possibly TRBD2 for D (6 bases). The CDR3 length is 18 residues. The V end was cut by 3 bases, the J end by 0 bases, with 17 bases between. Germline V gives CDR1 LNHNV, CDR2 YYDKDF (reference sequence). CDR3 nucleotide sequence: TGTGCCACCAGCAGCGCTCAGGGTGGAGGGGCGAACACCGGGGAGCTGTTTTTT. Translated, it gives CATSSAQGGGANTGELFF.

This chain uses TRBV29-1 with TRBJ1-1; 9 bases agree with TRBD1. The germline V gene has CDR1 SQVTM and CDR2 ANQGSEA. The CDR3 has 13 amino acids. J lost 3 bases, V lost 7 bases, and 6 bases had no gene match. CDR3 nucleotide sequence: TGCAGCGGGGGTACAGGGGGCCACACTGAAGCTTTCTTT. It yields the protein CSGGTGGHTEAFF.

CDR3 nucleotide sequence: TGTGCCAGCAGCCAACCGACTAGCGGGAGGCCCACGGCCTACAATGAGCAGTTCTTC. This translates into CASSQPTSGRPTAYNEQFF. The genes are TRBV7-2 and TRBJ2-1; 13 bases map to TRBD2. Germline-derived CDR1 and CDR2 are SGHTA and FQGNSA. The trim removed 5 bases at V and 2 bases at J, leaving 12 bases unmatched. CDR3 length equals 19 residues. Variable domain in full (rest from reference TRBV7-2 and TRBJ2-1): GAGVSQSPSNKVTEKGKDVELRCDPISGHTALYWYRQSLGQGLEFLIYFQGNSAPDKSGLPSDRFSAERTGGSVSTLTIQRTQQEDSAVYLCASSQPTSGRPTAYNEQFFGPGTRLTVL.

J is TRBJ2-3 and V is TRBV28, with TRBD1 as a possible D gene (5 bases). Looked up from germline, CDR1 is MDHEN and CDR2 is SYDVKM. The ends were cut back, 2 bases at V and 1 base at J, with 10 bases in the middle. The CDR3 extends over 15 amino acids. The CDR3 coding sequence is TGTGCCAGCAGTTTAGGGCAGGGTCGCACAGATACGCAGTATTTT. Translated: CASSLGQGRTDTQYF.

This chain joins TRBV24-1 and TRBJ1-4; 7 bases align to TRBD1. The CDR3 extends over 16 amino acids. Per the germline V gene, CDR1 is KGHDR and CDR2 is SFDVKD. The J segment lost 5 bases and the V segment lost 3 bases, leaving 8 bases of the junction unmatched. CDR3 DNA: TGTGCCACCAGTGATCCCCGACAGGGTACCAATGAAAAACTGTTTTTT. This sequence encodes CATSDPRQGTNEKLFF.

This chain connects TRBV5-4 to TRBJ2-1, with 12 bases lining up with TRBD2. CDR1 and CDR2 from the germline V gene are SGHNT and YYREEE (reference sequence). J gave up 7 bases and V 0 bases, and 11 bases lay outside the gene matches. This CDR3 contains 18 residues. The DNA of the CDR3 is TGTGCCAGCAGCTTGGAACGTGCGGGACTAGCGGGTCGTAATGAGCAGTTCTTC. Its translation is CASSLERAGLAGRNEQFF.

The V and J genes are TRBV13 and TRBJ2-7; the match to TRBD2 covers 9 bases. The junction had 10 bases not matched to a gene; V was cut back by 5 bases and J by 5 bases. The CDR3 has 15 residues. Germline V lookup: CDR1 PRHDT, CDR2 FYEKMQ (reference sequence). CDR3 sequence: CASSIGGRAVNEQYF. CDR3 DNA sequence: TGTGCCAGCAGCATTGGCGGGAGGGCCGTCAACGAGCAGTACTTC.

The genes are TRBV6-5 and TRBJ1-5; D gene uncertain. Germline V gene data show CDR1 as MNHEY and CDR2 as SVGAGI. The CDR3 contains 12 residues. The V gene lost 6 bases and the J gene lost 1 base, with 4 bases spanning the gap. This chain's CDR3 is CASRASNQPQHF. CDR3 in DNA: TGTGCCAGCAGGGCCAGCAATCAGCCCCAGCATTTT.

To note about this clone: In the same sample, other DNA sequences code for this CDR3. V gene TRBV19 combines with J gene TRBJ1-5; D gene uncertain. This CDR3 spans 13 amino acids. Germline CDR1 and CDR2: LNHDA and SQIVND (reference sequence). V was pared by 6 bases and J by 2 bases, with 8 bases between. The CDR3 sequence: CASSPGGNQPQHF. CDR3 DNA sequence: TGTGCCAGTAGCCCGGGTGGCAATCAGCCCCAGCATTTT.

The V and J genes are TRBV5-1 and TRBJ2-3, with 14 bases identical to TRBD2. V gave up 7 bases and J gave up 4 bases; unmatched junction bases: 5. CDR3 length: 15 amino acids. Germline CDR1 and CDR2: SGHRS and YFSETQ. Here the CDR3 reads CASGTSGGVADTQYF. In DNA form, the CDR3 reads TGCGCCAGCGGGACTAGCGGGGGAGTGGCAGATACGCAGTATTTT.

This chain connects TRBV29-1 to TRBJ1-5, with D hard to call. The CDR3 contains 11 residues. The V gene's germline CDR1 is SQVTM and CDR2 ANQGSEA. V was pared by 4 bases and J by 15 bases, with 16 bases between. Here the CDR3 reads CSVVVGGYRHF. Here the CDR3 DNA reads TGCAGCGTTGTAGTGGGCGGGTACCGGCATTTT.

The J gene is TRBJ1-2, the V gene TRBV10-3, with TRBD1 identical over 7 bases. Germline CDR1 ENHRY, CDR2 SYGVKD. CDR3 size: 15 residues. Trimming at V came to 0 bases and at J to 4 bases, leaving 5 bases not matched to a gene. As DNA, the CDR3 is TGTGCCATCAGTGAGTCGAGCCAGGGGGGCTATGGCTACACCTTC. Its protein product is CAISESSQGGYGYTF.

V gene TRBV9 combines with J gene TRBJ2-7; 7 nucleotides agree with TRBD1. The CDR3 is 16 amino acids. Germline V CDR1 and CDR2: SGDLS, YYNGEE. V dropped 3 bases and J dropped 3; count of bases not matched to a gene: 12. The CDR3 region has the DNA TGTGCCAGCAGCGCAAACCGGGACAGCCTTGTCTACGAGCAGTACTTC. It codes for CASSANRDSLVYEQYF.

V is TRBV28 and J is TRBJ1-1; D is unresolved. This CDR3 has 15 amino acids. The germline gives CDR1 MDHEN, CDR2 SYDVKM. Deletions cut 2 bases from V and 10 bases from J, with 20 bases between. The CDR3 coding sequence is TGTGCCAGCAGTTTAGTCTCCGACCCCCAGTCGGGAGCTTTCTTT. This gives the protein CASSLVSDPQSGAFF.

The V call is TRBV7-2, the J call TRBJ1-5; weak D call: TRBD1 (6 bases). Per germline, CDR1 SGHTA and CDR2 FQGNSA. V lost 5 bases, J lost 4 bases, and 12 bases lay in between. The CDR3 covers 14 residues. The CDR3 DNA sequence: TGTGCCAGCAGCCCCGACAGGAATAATCAGCCCCAGCATTTT. Translated: CASSPDRNNQPQHF. The full variable domain, in which reference TRBV7-2 and TRBJ1-5 provide the parts outside the CDR3, is GAGVSQSPSNKVTEKGKDVELRCDPISGHTALYWYRQSLGQGLEFLIYFQGNSAPDKSGLPSDRFSAERTGGSVSTLTIQRTQQEDSAVYLCASSPDRNNQPQHFGDGTRLSIL.

This sequence joins TRBV7-9 and TRBJ1-2, with D possibly TRBD1 on 6 matching bases. From germline, CDR1 is SEHNR and CDR2 FQNEAQ (reference sequence). V dropped 1 base and J dropped 6 bases, with 12 bases sitting between them. CDR3 size: 14 residues. CDR3 nucleotides: TGTGCCAGCAGCTTAGAACGGGGGGCGGATGGCTACACCTTC. Amino acid sequence: CASSLERGADGYTF.